A selection of T cell receptor beta chains follows, all from one sample in a study of tumor and adjacent non-tumor tissue in lung cancer. TCRdb redid the calling of the multiplex PCR reads with MiXCR, one entry per CDR3 protein. Counted here are approximately 44,000 distinct CDR3 sequences, roughly 66% occurring once; the ten biggest clones make up around 45%. Sample: distant non-tumor lung tissue. These receptors originate from a man aged 45 to 65 with non-small cell lung cancer. Both conserved end residues are part of each CDR3. The D gene is left open where the match is weak. Size values are once, few and many counts, or a class for expanded clones, and some rows have none.

once	NA	TRBV6-1	TRBJ1-5	CASSEYWAGENQPQHF	TGTGCCAGTAGTGAATACTGGGCAGGCGAGAATCAGCCCCAGCATTTT
NA	NA	TRBV12-3/TRBV12-4	TRBJ2-2	CASSFQTNTGELLF	TGTGCCAGTAGTTTTCAGACGAACACCGGGGAGCTGTTATTT
NA	NA	TRBV11-2	TRBJ2-2	CAIRQPGADTGKLFF	TGTGCAATCAGACAACCAGGGGCGGACACCGGGAAGCTGTTTTTT
NA	NA	TRBV2	TRBJ1-2	CASTPDSGNYGYTF	TGTGCCAGCACGCCGGACAGCGGGAACTATGGCTACACCTTC
many	NA	TRBV5-6	TRBJ1-4	CASSTGEKLFF	TGTGCCAGCAGCACCGGTGAAAAACTGTTTTTT
many	NA	TRBV12-3/TRBV12-4	TRBJ2-7	CASSLGAGLRNEQYF	TGTGCCAGCAGTTTAGGAGCAGGGTTGAGGAACGAGCAGTACTTC
NA	NA	TRBV6-1	TRBJ2-7	CASSPEFYEQYF	TGTGCCAGCAGTCCTGAATTCTACGAGCAGTACTTC
NA	NA	TRBV10-2	TRBJ2-5	CVSRLSRVQEIQYF	TGCGTCAGCAGACTTTCGAGAGTGCAAGAGATCCAGTACTTC
NA	NA	TRBV6-5	TRBJ2-2	CVSSLHLPPWEAGELFF	TGTGTCAGCAGTCTCCACCTTCCGCCCTGGGAGGCCGGGGAGCTGTTTTTC
NA	NA	TRBV5-1	TRBJ2-7	CASNLRAGGLEQYF	TGCGCCAGCAACTTGAGGGCCGGCGGATTGGAGCAATACTTC
NA	TRBD2	TRBV4-2	TRBJ2-7	CAGSQDTGTSGPSSYEQYF	TGTGCCGGCAGCCAAGACACCGGGACTAGCGGGCCCTCCTCCTACGAGCAGTACTTC
few	NA	TRBV11-2	TRBJ2-7	CASSSGAGRTYEQYF	TGTGCCAGCAGCTCAGGGGCGGGTAGAACCTATGAGCAGTACTTC
many	TRBD2	TRBV6-5	TRBJ2-3	CASTFSATGLAGGPGTQYF	TGTGCCAGCACCTTCTCAGCCACGGGACTAGCGGGGGGGCCGGGTACGCAGTATTTT
many	TRBD2	TRBV12-3/TRBV12-4	TRBJ2-5	CASSLARGVETQYF	TGTGCCAGCAGTTTAGCGCGGGGGGTGGAGACCCAGTACTTC
NA	NA	TRBV11-2	TRBJ2-1	CANSLKNSASSYNEQFF	TGTGCGAACAGCTTAAAAAACAGCGCGAGCTCCTACAATGAGCAGTTCTTC
NA	NA	TRBV20-1	TRBJ2-5	CSARPTLTSISLETQYF	TGCAGTGCTAGACCGACGTTAACTAGCATATCTTTAGAGACCCAGTACTTC
few	TRBD1	TRBV11-2	TRBJ2-7	CTSSSGTGRTYEQCF	TGTACTAGCAGCTCAGGGACAGGTAGAACCTACGAGCAGTGCTTC
NA	NA	TRBV6-6	TRBJ1-5	CAILDPGGEGSQSQHF	TGTGCCATCCTGGATCCTGGCGGGGAAGGCAGTCAGTCCCAGCATTTT
NA	TRBD2	TRBV5-1	TRBJ2-1	CTSSLLAGDAYNEQFF	TGCACCAGCAGCTTGCTAGCGGGAGACGCCTACAATGAGCAGTTCTTC
NA	NA	TRBV11-2	TRBJ2-3	CASSLLRHTQYF	TGTGCCAGCAGCTTATTGCGGCATACGCAATATTTT
NA	NA	TRBV5-4	TRBJ2-3	CVSSVVVADTQYF	TGTGTTAGCAGTGTCGTAGTGGCAGATACGCAGTATTTT
many	TRBD1	TRBV6-1	TRBJ1-1	CASSDLQGASAEAFF	TGTGCCAGCAGTGACTTACAGGGGGCATCGGCTGAAGCTTTCTTT
few	NA	TRBV21-1	TRBJ2-1	CASSKVRQGASGRAKAYNEQFF	TGTGCCAGCAGCAAAGTGAGGCAGGGGGCTAGCGGGAGGGCCAAAGCCTACAATGAGCAGTTCTTC
many	TRBD2	TRBV10-2	TRBJ2-7	CASSDGTSGPYEQYF	TGCGCCAGCAGTGATGGGACTAGCGGACCCTACGAGCAGTACTTC
NA	TRBD2	TRBV11-3	TRBJ2-1	CASSASGTSGRDEQFF	TGTGCCAGCAGCGCCAGCGGGACTAGCGGGAGAGATGAGCAGTTCTTC
many	TRBD1	TRBV7-9	TRBJ2-7	CASSLAGTGIYEQYF	TGTGCCAGCAGCTTAGCGGGGACAGGGATCTACGAGCAGTACTTC
NA	NA	TRBV28	TRBJ2-7	CASSLGIATYEQYF	TGTGCCAGCAGTTTAGGGATAGCTACCTACGAGCAGTACTTC
once	TRBD2	TRBV30	TRBJ2-3	CVWETSGTDTQYF	TGTGTCTGGGAGACTAGCGGTACAGATACGCAGTATTTT
NA	NA	TRBV10-1	TRBJ2-1	CASSMDGYDEQFF	TGCGCCAGCAGTATGGACGGGTACGATGAGCAGTTCTTT
NA	TRBD1	TRBV5-1	TRBJ2-1	CASSLGDSAYNDQFF	TGCGCCAGCAGCTTGGGGGACAGCGCCTACAATGATCAGTTCTTC
many	NA	TRBV6-2/TRBV6-3	TRBJ1-1	CASSYSGEAFF	TGTGCCAGCAGTTACTCGGGTGAAGCTTTCTTT
NA	NA	TRBV29-1	TRBJ2-7	CDVRGSAYEQYF	TGCGACGTTCGGGGGAGTGCCTACGAGCAGTACTTC
NA	NA	TRBV5-1	TRBJ2-7	CVSGRDYYEQYF	TGCGTCAGCGGCAGAGACTACTACGAGCAGTACTTC
NA	NA	TRBV12-3/TRBV12-4	TRBJ2-3	CVIRYSESTQYF	TGTGTCATCAGATACAGCGAATCAACGCAGTATTTT
many	NA	TRBV12-3/TRBV12-4	TRBJ2-3	CATLAEFTDTQYF	TGTGCCACTTTAGCGGAATTCACAGATACGCAGTATTTT
NA	NA	TRBV6-5	TRBJ2-3	CVSNLTDTDTQYF	TGCGTCAGCAATTTGACAGACACAGATACGCAGTACTTT
many	NA	TRBV12-3/TRBV12-4	TRBJ1-5	CASSLSQPQHF	TGTGCCAGCAGTTTATCTCAGCCCCAGCATTTT
NA	NA	TRBV30	TRBJ2-2	CAWAGRGGGELFF	TGTGCCTGGGCAGGACGGGGCGGCGGGGAGCTGTTTTTT
many	NA	TRBV20-1	TRBJ2-7	CSANLYSYEQYF	TGCAGTGCTAATCTGTACTCCTACGAGCAGTACTTC